These T cell receptor beta chains were read from a single sample in a study of blood T cell repertoires in COVID-19. The table came from immunoSEQ multiplex PCR; TCRdb's copy has only in-frame clones and leaves some out. The sample has 210,000 or so clones; approximately 80% are singletons. Input material: PBMCs or T cells enriched from blood (not recorded which). These TCRs come from a man between 60 and 75 years old who had recovered from COVID-19. CDR3s include the opening cysteine and the closing phenylalanine or tryptophan. The D gene is left open where the match is weak. The listing skips clone size in some rows; elsewhere it reads once, few, many or a size class.

d_call | j_call | v_call | clone_size | cdr3_aa | cdr3_nt
- | TRBJ1-2 | TRBV4-2 | - | CASSQDSYGYTF | TGTGCCAGCAGCCAAGACAGCTATGGCTACACCTTC
TRBD1 | TRBJ1-4 | TRBV11-2 | few | CASSLGTGGNEKLFF | TGTGCCAGCAGCTTAGGGACAGGGGGTAATGAAAAACTGTTTTTT
TRBD1 | TRBJ1-2 | TRBV12-5 | - | CASGGDRAPYTF | TGTGCTAGTGGCGGAGACAGGGCACCCTACACCTTC
TRBD1 | TRBJ2-2 | TRBV7-9 | - | CASSVDRGMNTGELFF | TGTGCCAGCAGCGTTGACAGGGGAATGAACACCGGGGAGCTGTTTTTT
TRBD1 | TRBJ1-4 | TRBV19 | - | CASSKRTGHEKLFF | TGTGCCAGTAGTAAACGGACAGGACATGAAAAACTGTTTTTT
- | TRBJ1-4 | TRBV7-9 | - | CASALQGPTNEKLFF | TGTGCCAGCGCGTTACAGGGACCAACTAATGAAAAACTGTTTTTT
- | TRBJ2-1 | TRBV5-1 | once | CASSTPSGETPQFF | TGCGCCAGCAGCACACCCTCTGGGGAGACACCCCAGTTCTTC
TRBD2 | TRBJ2-3 | TRBV13 | - | CASTHRTSGGLSRADTQYF | TGTGCCAGCACCCACCGGACTAGCGGGGGTCTTAGCCGGGCAGATACGCAGTATTTT
TRBD2 | TRBJ2-7 | TRBV5-5 | - | CASSLEGLLAGVYEQYF | TGTGCCAGCAGCTTGGAAGGGTTGCTAGCGGGGGTTTACGAGCAGTACTTC
- | TRBJ2-3 | TRBV11-1 | once | CASSFGGERSTDTQYF | TGTGCCAGCAGCTTCGGAGGGGAAAGGAGCACAGATACGCAGTATTTT
TRBD1 | TRBJ1-1 | TRBV19 | - | CASSQVTGRITEAFF | TGTGCCAGTAGTCAGGTGACAGGGAGGATCACTGAAGCTTTCTTT
- | TRBJ2-4 | TRBV19 | - | CASSVGIDNIQYF | TGTGCCAGTAGTGTCGGGATCGACAACATTCAGTACTTC
- | TRBJ1-2 | TRBV5-1 | - | CASNPAPGNNYGYTF | TGCGCCAGCAACCCCGCCCCAGGGAACAACTATGGCTACACCTTC
TRBD1 | TRBJ1-2 | TRBV25-1 | - | CASSEPGTGEGYGYTF | TGTGCCAGCAGTGAACCAGGGACAGGGGAGGGCTATGGCTACACCTTC
- | TRBJ1-6 | TRBV27 | - | CASSWGVSSPLHF | TGTGCCAGCAGTTGGGGGGTCAGTTCACCCCTCCACTTT
- | TRBJ2-1 | TRBV2 | - | CASNERSGSYNEQFF | TGTGCCAGCAATGAGCGCTCGGGGTCCTACAATGAGCAGTTCTTC
- | TRBJ1-1 | TRBV2 | - | CARQTEGGQWDTEAFF | TGTGCCAGACAGACGGAAGGGGGACAATGGGACACTGAAGCTTTCTTT
TRBD1 | TRBJ1-4 | TRBV19 | - | CASSSPRQGGDEKLFF | TGTGCCAGTAGTAGTCCACGACAGGGCGGGGATGAAAAACTGTTTTTT
- | TRBJ2-1 | TRBV7-2 | - | CASSLVTGGAYNEQFF | TGTGCCAGCAGCTTAGTAACAGGGGGGGCGTACAATGAGCAGTTCTTC
- | TRBJ1-3 | TRBV5-8 | - | CASSGAQRSSGNTIYF | TGTGCCAGCAGCGGGGCACAGAGGAGCTCTGGAAACACCATATATTTT
- | TRBJ1-2 | TRBV11-1 | - | CASSGPTGLGYTF | TGTGCCAGCAGCGGCCCTACAGGGTTGGGCTACACCTTC
- | TRBJ1-4 | TRBV11-2 | - | CASSTRTAQIPTNEKLFF | TGTGCCAGCAGCACTCGGACAGCCCAAATCCCAACTAATGAAAAACTGTTTTTT
- | TRBJ1-6 | TRBV4-2 | - | CASSVRAQGIYNSPLHF | TGTGCCAGCAGCGTACGAGCACAGGGAATCTATAATTCACCCCTCCACTTT
- | TRBJ1-6 | TRBV23-1 | - | CASSQSWAGSPLHF | TGCGCCAGCAGTCAATCCTGGGCCGGCTCACCCCTCCACTTT
TRBD1 | TRBJ1-6 | TRBV5-1 | - | CASSPGDSFWNSPLHF | TGCGCCAGCAGCCCAGGGGACAGTTTTTGGAATTCACCCCTCCACTTT
- | TRBJ1-2 | TRBV6-5 | - | CASSYSWGPKFGYTF | TGTGCCAGCAGTTACTCGTGGGGGCCCAAGTTTGGCTACACCTTC
- | TRBJ2-7 | TRBV29-1 | - | CSVGGASYEQYF | TGCAGCGTTGGCGGGGCTTCCTACGAGCAGTACTTC
- | TRBJ1-6 | TRBV4-3 | - | CASSQDGKGGNSPLHF | TGCGCCAGCAGCCAAGATGGGAAAGGCGGGAATTCACCCCTCCACTTT
- | TRBJ1-6 | TRBV5-1 | - | CASSLAGQSSYNSPLHF | TGCGCCAGCAGCTTGGCCGGACAGAGCTCCTATAATTCACCCCTCCACTTT
- | TRBJ1-5 | TRBV27 | - | CASSFREGQPQHF | TGTGCCAGCAGTTTTCGGGAGGGTCAGCCCCAGCATTTT
TRBD1 | TRBJ2-7 | TRBV27 | few | CASSLGTGPRWEQYF | TGTGCCAGCAGTTTAGGGACAGGGCCTAGGTGGGAGCAGTACTTC
TRBD1 | TRBJ2-3 | TRBV7-8 | - | CASSLRQGTRTDTQYF | TGTGCCAGCAGCCTCCGACAGGGTACACGCACAGATACGCAGTATTTT
TRBD1 | TRBJ1-2 | TRBV6-5 | - | CASKWTGLNYGYTF | TGTGCCAGCAAATGGACAGGGCTAAACTATGGCTACACCTTC
TRBD1 | TRBJ1-2 | TRBV11-2 | - | CASSLGGTGQGYTF | TGTGCCAGCAGCTTAGGGGGGACAGGGCAGGGCTACACCTTC
TRBD2 | TRBJ2-7 | TRBV27 | - | CASSLQPGGFYEQYF | TGTGCCAGCAGCCTTCAGCCCGGGGGGTTCTACGAGCAGTACTTC
- | TRBJ1-3 | TRBV18 | - | CASSPPMVSQNTIYF | TGTGCCAGCTCACCACCTATGGTATCCCAGAACACCATATATTTT
TRBD1 | TRBJ1-5 | TRBV4-2 | - | CASSQTGLGGADQPQHF | TGTGCCAGCAGCCAAACGGGACTAGGGGGCGCGGATCAGCCCCAGCATTTT
TRBD1 | TRBJ2-3 | TRBV30 | once | CAWRQGITDTQYF | TGTGCCTGGCGACAGGGTATCACAGATACGCAGTATTTT
TRBD1 | TRBJ1-2 | TRBV5-1 | - | CASSSAGTGVLYGYTF | TGCGCCAGCAGCTCCGCCGGGACAGGGGTCCTGTATGGCTACACCTTC
TRBD2 | TRBJ2-1 | TRBV6-6 | - | CASSPSSGGANEQFF | TGTGCCAGCAGCCCCTCGAGCGGGGGGGCTAATGAGCAGTTCTTC